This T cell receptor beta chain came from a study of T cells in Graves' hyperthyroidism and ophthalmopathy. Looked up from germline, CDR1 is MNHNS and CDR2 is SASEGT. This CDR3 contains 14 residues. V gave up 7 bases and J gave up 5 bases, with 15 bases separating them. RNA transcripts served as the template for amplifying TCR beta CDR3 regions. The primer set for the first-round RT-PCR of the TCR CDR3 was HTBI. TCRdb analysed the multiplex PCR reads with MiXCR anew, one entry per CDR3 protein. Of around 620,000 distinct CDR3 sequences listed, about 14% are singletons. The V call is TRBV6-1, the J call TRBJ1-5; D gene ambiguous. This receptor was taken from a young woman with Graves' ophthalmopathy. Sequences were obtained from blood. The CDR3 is CASNIAGAHQPQHF. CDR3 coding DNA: TGTGCCAGCAATATAGCGGGAGCCCATCAGCCCCAGCATTTT.